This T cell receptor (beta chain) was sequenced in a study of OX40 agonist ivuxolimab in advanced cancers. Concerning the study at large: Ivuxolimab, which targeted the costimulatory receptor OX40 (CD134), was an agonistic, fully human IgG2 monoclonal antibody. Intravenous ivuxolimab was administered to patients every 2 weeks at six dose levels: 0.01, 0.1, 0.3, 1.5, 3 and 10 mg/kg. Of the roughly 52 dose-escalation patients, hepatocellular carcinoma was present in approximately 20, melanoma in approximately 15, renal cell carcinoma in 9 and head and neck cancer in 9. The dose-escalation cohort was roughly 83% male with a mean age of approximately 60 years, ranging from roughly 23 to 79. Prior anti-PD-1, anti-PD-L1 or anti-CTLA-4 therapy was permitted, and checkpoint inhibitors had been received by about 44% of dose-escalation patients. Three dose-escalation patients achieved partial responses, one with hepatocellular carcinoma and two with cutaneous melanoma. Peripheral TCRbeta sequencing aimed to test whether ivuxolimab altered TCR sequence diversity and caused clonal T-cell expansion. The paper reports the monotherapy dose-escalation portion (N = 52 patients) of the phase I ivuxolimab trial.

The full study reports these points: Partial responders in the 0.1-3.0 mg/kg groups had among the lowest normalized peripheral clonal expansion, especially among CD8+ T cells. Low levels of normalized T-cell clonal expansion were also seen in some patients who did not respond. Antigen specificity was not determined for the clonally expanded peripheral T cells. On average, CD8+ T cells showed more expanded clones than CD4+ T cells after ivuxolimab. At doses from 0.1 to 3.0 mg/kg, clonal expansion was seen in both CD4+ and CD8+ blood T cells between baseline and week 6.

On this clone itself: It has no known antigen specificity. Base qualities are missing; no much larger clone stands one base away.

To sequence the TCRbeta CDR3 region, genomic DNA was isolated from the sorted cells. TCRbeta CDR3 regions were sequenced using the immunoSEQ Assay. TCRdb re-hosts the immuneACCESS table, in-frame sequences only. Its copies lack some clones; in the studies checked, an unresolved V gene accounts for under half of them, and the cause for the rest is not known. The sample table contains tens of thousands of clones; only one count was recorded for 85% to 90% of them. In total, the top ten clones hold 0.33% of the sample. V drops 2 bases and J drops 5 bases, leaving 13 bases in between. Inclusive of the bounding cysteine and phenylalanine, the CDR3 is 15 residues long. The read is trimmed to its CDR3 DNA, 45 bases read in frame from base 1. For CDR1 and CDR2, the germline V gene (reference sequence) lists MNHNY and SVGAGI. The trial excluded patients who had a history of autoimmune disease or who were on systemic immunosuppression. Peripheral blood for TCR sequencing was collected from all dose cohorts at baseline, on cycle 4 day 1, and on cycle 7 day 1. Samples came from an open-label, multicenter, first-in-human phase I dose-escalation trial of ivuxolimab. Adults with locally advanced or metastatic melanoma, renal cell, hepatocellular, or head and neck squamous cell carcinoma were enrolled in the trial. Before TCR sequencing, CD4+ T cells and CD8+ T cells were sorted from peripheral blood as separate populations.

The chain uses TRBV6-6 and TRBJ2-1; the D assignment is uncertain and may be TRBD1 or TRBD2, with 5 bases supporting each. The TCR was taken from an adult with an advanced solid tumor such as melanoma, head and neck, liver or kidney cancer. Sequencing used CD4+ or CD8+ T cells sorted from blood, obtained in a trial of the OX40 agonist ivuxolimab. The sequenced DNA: TGTGCCAGCAGTTACCCCTCCAGGGACGACAATGAGCAGTTCTTC. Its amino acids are CASSYPSRDDNEQFF.